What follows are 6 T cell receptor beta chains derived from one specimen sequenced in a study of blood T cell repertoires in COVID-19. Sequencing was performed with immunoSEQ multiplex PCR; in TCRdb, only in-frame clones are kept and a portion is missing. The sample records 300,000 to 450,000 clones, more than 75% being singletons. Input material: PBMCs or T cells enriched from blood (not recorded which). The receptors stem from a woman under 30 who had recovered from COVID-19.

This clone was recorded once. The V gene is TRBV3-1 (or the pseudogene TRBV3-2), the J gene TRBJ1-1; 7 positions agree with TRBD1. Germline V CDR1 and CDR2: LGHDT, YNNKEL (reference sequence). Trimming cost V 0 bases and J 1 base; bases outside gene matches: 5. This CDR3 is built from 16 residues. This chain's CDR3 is CASSQDQGTANTEAFF. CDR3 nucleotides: TGTGCCAGCAGCCAAGACCAGGGGACAGCGAACACTGAAGCTTTCTTT.

The CDR3 sequence: CASSLHRDVRQPQHF. In DNA, the CDR3 is TGTGCCAGCAGTTTGCACAGGGATGTCAGGCAGCCCCAGCATTTT. The V and J genes are TRBV28 and TRBJ1-5, with D possibly TRBD1 on 6 matching bases. This CDR3 is 15 amino acids long. V shed 3 bases and J shed 7 bases, with 16 bases lying between them. CDR1 and CDR2 (germline): MDHEN, SYDVKM.

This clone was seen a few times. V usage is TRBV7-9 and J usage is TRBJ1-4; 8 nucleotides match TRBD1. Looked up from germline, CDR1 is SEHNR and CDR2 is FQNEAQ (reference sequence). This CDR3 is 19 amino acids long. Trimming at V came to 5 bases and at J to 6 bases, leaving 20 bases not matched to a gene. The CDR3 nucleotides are TGTGCCAGCAGCACACCCAGGGGGCTATCCGTCCCCCGTGATGAAAAACTGTTTTTT. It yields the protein CASSTPRGLSVPRDEKLFF.

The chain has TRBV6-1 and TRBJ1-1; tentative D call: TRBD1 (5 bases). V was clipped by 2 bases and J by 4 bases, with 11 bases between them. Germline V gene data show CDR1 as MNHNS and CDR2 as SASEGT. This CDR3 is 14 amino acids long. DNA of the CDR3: TGTGCCAGCAGTGAAAGTGCGGGGGGCACTGAAGCTTTCTTT. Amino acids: CASSESAGGTEAFF.

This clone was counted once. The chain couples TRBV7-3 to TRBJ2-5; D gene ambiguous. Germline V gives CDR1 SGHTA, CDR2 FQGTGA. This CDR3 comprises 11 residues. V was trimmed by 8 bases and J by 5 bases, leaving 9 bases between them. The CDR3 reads CASGTGETQYF. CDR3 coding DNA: TGTGCCAGCGGCACCGGGGAGACCCAGTACTTC.

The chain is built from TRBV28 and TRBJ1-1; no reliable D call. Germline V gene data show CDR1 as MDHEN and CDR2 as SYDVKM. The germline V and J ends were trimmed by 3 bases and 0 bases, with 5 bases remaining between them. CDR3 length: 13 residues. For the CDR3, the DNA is TGTGCCAGCAGTTTGAGGGTGAACACTGAAGCTTTCTTT. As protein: CASSLRVNTEAFF.